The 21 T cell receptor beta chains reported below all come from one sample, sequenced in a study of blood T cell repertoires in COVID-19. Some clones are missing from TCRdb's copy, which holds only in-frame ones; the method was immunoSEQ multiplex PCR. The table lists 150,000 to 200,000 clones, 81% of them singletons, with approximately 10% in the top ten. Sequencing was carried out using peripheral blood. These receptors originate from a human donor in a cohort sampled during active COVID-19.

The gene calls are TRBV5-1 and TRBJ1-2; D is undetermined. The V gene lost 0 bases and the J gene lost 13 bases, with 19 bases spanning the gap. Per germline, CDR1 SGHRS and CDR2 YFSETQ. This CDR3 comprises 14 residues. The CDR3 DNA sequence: TGCGCCAGCAGCTTGGCCATCGAGTCCAGGATCCGCACCTTC. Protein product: CASSLAIESRIRTF.

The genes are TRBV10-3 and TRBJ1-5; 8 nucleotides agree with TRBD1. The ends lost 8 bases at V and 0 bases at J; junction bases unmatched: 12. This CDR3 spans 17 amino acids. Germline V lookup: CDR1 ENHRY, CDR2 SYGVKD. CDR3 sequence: CAIPGAGGDYSNQPQHF. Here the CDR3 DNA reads TGTGCCATCCCGGGGGCAGGGGGCGATTATAGCAATCAGCCCCAGCATTTT.

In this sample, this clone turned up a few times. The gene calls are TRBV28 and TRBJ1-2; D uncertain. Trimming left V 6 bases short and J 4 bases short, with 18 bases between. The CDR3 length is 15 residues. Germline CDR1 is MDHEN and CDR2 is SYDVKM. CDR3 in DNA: TGTGCCAGCAGCCCATTCAGTCTGTCCTCCTATGGCTACACCTTC. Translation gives CASSPFSLSSYGYTF.

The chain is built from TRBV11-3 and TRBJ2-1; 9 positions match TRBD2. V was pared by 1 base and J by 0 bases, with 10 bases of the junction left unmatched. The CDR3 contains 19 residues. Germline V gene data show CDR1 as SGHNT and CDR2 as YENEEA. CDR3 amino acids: CASSLGTSVATSSYNEQFF. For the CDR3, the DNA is TGTGCCAGCAGCTTAGGGACTAGCGTGGCCACGAGCTCCTACAATGAGCAGTTCTTC.

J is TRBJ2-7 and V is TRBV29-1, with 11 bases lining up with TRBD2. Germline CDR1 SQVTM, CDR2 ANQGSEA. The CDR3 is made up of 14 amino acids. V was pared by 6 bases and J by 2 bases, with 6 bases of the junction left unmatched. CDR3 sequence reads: CSVAGTSGTYEQYF. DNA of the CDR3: TGCAGCGTCGCCGGGACTAGCGGAACCTACGAGCAGTACTTC.

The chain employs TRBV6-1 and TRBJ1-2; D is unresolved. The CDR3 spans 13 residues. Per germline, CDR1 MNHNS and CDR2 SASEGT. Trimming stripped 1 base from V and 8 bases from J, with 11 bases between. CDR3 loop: CASSEGGWEGYTF. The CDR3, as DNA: TGTGCCAGCAGTGAAGGCGGGTGGGAAGGCTACACCTTC.

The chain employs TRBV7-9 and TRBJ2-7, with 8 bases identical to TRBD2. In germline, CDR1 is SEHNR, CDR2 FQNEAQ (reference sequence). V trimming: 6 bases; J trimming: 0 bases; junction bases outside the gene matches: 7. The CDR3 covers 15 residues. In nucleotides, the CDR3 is TGTGCCAGCAGGGGTTCGGGGGGGAGCTCCTACGAGCAGTACTTC. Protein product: CASRGSGGSSYEQYF.

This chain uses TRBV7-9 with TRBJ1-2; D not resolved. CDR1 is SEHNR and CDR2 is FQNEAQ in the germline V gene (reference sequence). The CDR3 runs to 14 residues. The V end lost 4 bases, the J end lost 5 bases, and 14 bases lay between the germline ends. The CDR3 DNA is TGTGCCAGCAGCTCCCTCGGAGGGCTATATGGCTACACCTTC. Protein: CASSSLGGLYGYTF.

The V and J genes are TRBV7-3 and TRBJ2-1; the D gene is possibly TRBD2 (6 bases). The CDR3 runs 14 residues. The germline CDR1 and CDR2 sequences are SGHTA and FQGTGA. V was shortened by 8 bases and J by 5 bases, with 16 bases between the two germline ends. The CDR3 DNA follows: TGTGCCAGCGCTCGGGGGAGCACGCACAATGAGCAGTTCTTC. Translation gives CASARGSTHNEQFF.

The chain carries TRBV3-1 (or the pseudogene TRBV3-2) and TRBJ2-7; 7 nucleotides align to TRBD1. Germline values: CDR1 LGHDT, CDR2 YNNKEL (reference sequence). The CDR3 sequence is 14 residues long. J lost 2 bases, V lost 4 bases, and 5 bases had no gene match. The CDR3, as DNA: TGTGCCAGCAGCCTTGGACAGGCAACCTACGAGCAGTACTTC. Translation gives CASSLGQATYEQYF.

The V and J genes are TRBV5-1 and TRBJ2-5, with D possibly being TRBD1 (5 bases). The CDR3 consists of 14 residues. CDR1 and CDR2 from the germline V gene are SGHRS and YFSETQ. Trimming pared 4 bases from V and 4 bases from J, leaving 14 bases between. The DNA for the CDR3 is TGCGCCAGCAGCCCGACAGTGGGGCGAGAGACCCAGTACTTC. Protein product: CASSPTVGRETQYF.

The CDR3 protein is CASSSLGSQYEQYF. The CDR3 DNA reads as TGTGCCAGCAGCTCGCTAGGGAGTCAGTACGAGCAGTACTTC. The chain is built from TRBV7-2 and TRBJ2-7; TRBD2 might be the D (5 bases). Looked up from germline, CDR1 is SGHTA and CDR2 is FQGNSA. CDR3 length: 14 residues. V shed 4 bases and J shed 4 bases, with 14 bases lying between them.

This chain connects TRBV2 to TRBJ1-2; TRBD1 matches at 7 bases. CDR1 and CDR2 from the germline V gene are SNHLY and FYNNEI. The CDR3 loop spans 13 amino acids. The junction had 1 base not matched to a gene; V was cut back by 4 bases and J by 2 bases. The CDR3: CASSATGNYGYTF. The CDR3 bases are TGTGCCAGCAGTGCGACAGGGAACTATGGCTACACCTTC.

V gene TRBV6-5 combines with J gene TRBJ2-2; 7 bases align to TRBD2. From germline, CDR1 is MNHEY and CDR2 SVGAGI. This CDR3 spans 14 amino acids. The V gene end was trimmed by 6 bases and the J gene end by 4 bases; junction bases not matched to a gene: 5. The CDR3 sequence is CASRGSGTTGELFF. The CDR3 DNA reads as TGTGCCAGCAGGGGAAGCGGGACCACCGGGGAGCTGTTTTTT.

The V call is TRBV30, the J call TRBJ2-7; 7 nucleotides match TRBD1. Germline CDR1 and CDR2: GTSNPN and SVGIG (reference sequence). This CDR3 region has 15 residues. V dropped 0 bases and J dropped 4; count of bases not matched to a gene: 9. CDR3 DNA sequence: TGTGCCTGGAGTGTCGGAACAGGGGTTGTATACGAGCAGTACTTC. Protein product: CAWSVGTGVVYEQYF.

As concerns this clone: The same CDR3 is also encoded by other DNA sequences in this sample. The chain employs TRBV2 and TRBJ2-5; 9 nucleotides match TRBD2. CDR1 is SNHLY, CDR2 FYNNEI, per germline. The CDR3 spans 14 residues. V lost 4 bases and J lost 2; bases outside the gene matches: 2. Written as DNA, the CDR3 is TGTGCCAGCAGTGGGCTAGCGGGGCAAGAGACCCAGTACTTC. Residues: CASSGLAGQETQYF.

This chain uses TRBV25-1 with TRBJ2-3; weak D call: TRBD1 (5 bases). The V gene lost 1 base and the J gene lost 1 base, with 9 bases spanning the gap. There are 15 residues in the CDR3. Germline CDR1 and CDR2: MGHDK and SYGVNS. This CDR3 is CASSESDSRTDTQYF. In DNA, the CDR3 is TGTGCCAGCAGTGAATCTGACAGCCGCACAGATACGCAGTATTTT.

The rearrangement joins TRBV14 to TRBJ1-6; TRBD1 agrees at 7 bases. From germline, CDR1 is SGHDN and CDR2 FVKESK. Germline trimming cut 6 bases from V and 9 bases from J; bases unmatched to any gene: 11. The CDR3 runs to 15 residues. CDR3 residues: CASSTGQATGSPLHF. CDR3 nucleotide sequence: TGTGCCAGCAGTACCGGACAGGCCACGGGTTCACCCCTCCACTTT. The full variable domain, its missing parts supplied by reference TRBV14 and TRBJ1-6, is EAGVTQFPSHSVIEKGQTVTLRCDPISGHDNLYWYRRVMGKEIKFLLHFVKESKQDESGMPNNRFLAERTGGTYSTLKVQPAELEDSGVYFCASSTGQATGSPLHFGNGTRLTVT.

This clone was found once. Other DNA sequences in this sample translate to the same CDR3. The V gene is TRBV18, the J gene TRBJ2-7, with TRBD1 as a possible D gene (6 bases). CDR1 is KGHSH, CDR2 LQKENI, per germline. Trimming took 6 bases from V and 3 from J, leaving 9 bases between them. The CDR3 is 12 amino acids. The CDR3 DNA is TGTGCCAGCTCGCCGACAGGCTACGAGCAGTACTTC. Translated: CASSPTGYEQYF.

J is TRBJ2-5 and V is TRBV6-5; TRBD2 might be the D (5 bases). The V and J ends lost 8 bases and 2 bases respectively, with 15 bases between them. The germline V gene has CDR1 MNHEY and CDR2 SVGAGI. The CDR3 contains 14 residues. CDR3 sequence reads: CASGSVKEQETQYF. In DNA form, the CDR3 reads TGTGCCAGCGGGAGTGTGAAGGAACAAGAGACCCAGTACTTC.

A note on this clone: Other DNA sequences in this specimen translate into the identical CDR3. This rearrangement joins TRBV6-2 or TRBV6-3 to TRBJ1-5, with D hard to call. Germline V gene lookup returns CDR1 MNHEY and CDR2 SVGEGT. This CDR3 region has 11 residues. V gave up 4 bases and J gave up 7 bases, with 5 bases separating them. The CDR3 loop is CASSSGQPQHF. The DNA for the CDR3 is TGTGCCAGCAGTTCCGGGCAGCCCCAGCATTTT.